A selection of T cell receptor beta chains follows, all from one sample in a study of cytomegalovirus exposure and HLA in healthy donors. The table came from immunoSEQ multiplex PCR; TCRdb's copy has only in-frame clones and leaves some out. This sample has approximately 88,000 clones, with 96% found just once. Specimen: PBMCs. The receptors were gathered from a young woman in good health and CMV-seronegative. Both conserved end residues are part of each CDR3. The D gene is left open where the match is weak. Some rows have no size entry. The others give once, few or many, or a class for an expanded clone.

J,D,size,V,DNA,CDR3
TRBJ1-1,TRBD1,.,TRBV18,TGTGCCAGCTCACCAGGACAGGGTTGGATCTATGAAGCTTTCTTT,CASSPGQGWIYEAFF
TRBJ2-7,TRBD2,.,TRBV5-1,TGCGCCAGCAGCCCCGGATGGGGAGGGCCGGGTTCCGAGCAGTACTTC,CASSPGWGGPGSEQYF
TRBJ2-1,.,.,TRBV7-9,TGTGCCAGCAGCTTAGGTGCGGCTTACAATGAGCAGTTCTTC,CASSLGAAYNEQFF
TRBJ2-1,TRBD1,once,TRBV13,TGTGCCAGCAGCGCCCAAACAGGGGCTACTTCCTACAATGAGCAGTTCTTC,CASSAQTGATSYNEQFF
TRBJ2-1,TRBD2,.,TRBV18,TGTGCCAGCTCACCAATAGGGGCGGGAGTAAGGAATGAGCAGTTCTTC,CASSPIGAGVRNEQFF
TRBJ2-5,TRBD1,.,TRBV10-1,TGCGCCAGCAGTGACCCGGGACAGGGGGTAGAGACCCAGTACTTC,CASSDPGQGVETQYF
TRBJ2-7,.,.,TRBV6-5,TGTGCCAGCAGTACCTACCTTGGGCACTACGAGCAGTACTTC,CASSTYLGHYEQYF
TRBJ2-7,TRBD2,.,TRBV7-2,TGTGCCAGCAGCTTATCTAGCGGGAGCTCCTACGAGCAGTACTTC,CASSLSSGSSYEQYF
TRBJ2-1,TRBD1,.,TRBV23-1,TGCGCCAGCAGTCAACCCACCAACAGACAGGGTTGGACCTACAATGAGCAGTTCTTC,CASSQPTNRQGWTYNEQFF
TRBJ2-7,TRBD2,.,TRBV10-3,TGTGCCATCCAAGATCCTAGCGGGAGGGGCGAGCAGTACTTC,CAIQDPSGRGEQYF
TRBJ2-7,TRBD2,.,TRBV2,TGTGCCAGAGGCGGGACTAGTCTTCCCGAGCAGTACTTC,CARGGTSLPEQYF
TRBJ2-7,.,.,TRBV5-6,TGTGCCAGCAGCTTGGCCAGGGCAGGGATAGAGTACGAGCAGTACTTC,CASSLARAGIEYEQYF
TRBJ2-5,.,.,TRBV12-5,TGTGCTAGTGCCAATACCCAGGGGCAAGAGACCCAGTACTTC,CASANTQGQETQYF
TRBJ1-4,TRBD1,.,TRBV28,TGTGCCAGCAGTCCGTCAGGGGGCTCGGGTGAAAAACTGTTTTTT,CASSPSGGSGEKLFF
TRBJ2-7,.,once,TRBV27,TGTGCCAGCAGTTTGTGGGGCAGGGGCACCTACGAGCAGTACTTC,CASSLWGRGTYEQYF
TRBJ2-7,.,.,TRBV27,TGTGCCAGCAGATCCGGGACATCTACCTACGAGCAGTACTTC,CASRSGTSTYEQYF
TRBJ1-4,TRBD1,.,TRBV2,TGTGCCAGCGGGGGGGACAGGGTACAGTTTTTT,CASGGDRVQFF
TRBJ2-1,TRBD2,.,TRBV2,TGTGCCAGCAGTATAGCGGGAGGCATGGGTGAGCAGTTCTTC,CASSIAGGMGEQFF
TRBJ1-2,TRBD1,.,TRBV27,TGTGCCAGCAGTTTCGTCAATGGAGGGGGCGGTGGCTACACCTTC,CASSFVNGGGGGYTF
TRBJ2-7,TRBD2,.,TRBV7-8,TGTGCCAGCAGCCCTAGCGGGAGTGACTACGAGCAGTACTTC,CASSPSGSDYEQYF
TRBJ1-1,TRBD1,.,TRBV6-5,TGTGCCAGCCGGGGGACAGGTATCGGTGGGACTGAAGCTTTCTTT,CASRGTGIGGTEAFF
TRBJ2-1,.,.,TRBV5-4,TGTGCCAGCAGCCGCCCCGGGGTGGGCGGTACTGAGCAGTTCTTC,CASSRPGVGGTEQFF
TRBJ1-5,.,.,TRBV5-8,TGTGCCAGCAGCTTCGGACACCGAAATCAGCCCCAGCATTTT,CASSFGHRNQPQHF
TRBJ2-7,TRBD2,.,TRBV2,TGTGCCAGCAGGGAATCACTAGCGCCGCCCTACGAGCAGTACTTC,CASRESLAPPYEQYF
TRBJ1-1,.,.,TRBV4-1,TGCGCCAGCAGCCAAGAACTTACAGGCGTGTGGCACACTGAAGCTTTCTTT,CASSQELTGVWHTEAFF
TRBJ1-4,TRBD1,.,TRBV18,TGTGCCAGCTCTATTAAGGGGGCTGGTAATGAAAAACTGTTTTTT,CASSIKGAGNEKLFF
TRBJ2-5,TRBD1,.,TRBV5-8,TGTGCCAGCAGCCAGGGACAGGCAAGGGAGACCCAGTACTTC,CASSQGQARETQYF
TRBJ1-2,.,.,TRBV6-5,TGTGCCAGCAGTTACTCGATCACGGGGGTTTATGGCTACACCTTC,CASSYSITGVYGYTF
TRBJ2-3,TRBD2,.,TRBV6-6,TGTGCCAGCAGTTTCCAAGCGGGGGGATGGGATACGCAGTATTTT,CASSFQAGGWDTQYF
TRBJ2-7,.,.,TRBV5-5,TGTGCCAGCACCACATTTACTCTGCTCAGGGCGCCCGAGCAGTACTTC,CASTTFTLLRAPEQYF
TRBJ1-1,TRBD1,.,TRBV15,TGTGCCACCAGCAGCGGAAACACAGGGGGTTCTGAAGCTTTCTTT,CATSSGNTGGSEAFF
TRBJ2-7,TRBD1,.,TRBV5-1,TGCGCCAGCAGCCCTCAGGGGGCTTCCTACGAGCAGTACTTC,CASSPQGASYEQYF
TRBJ2-7,TRBD2,.,TRBV2,TGTGCCAGCAAATTTGGCGGGAGCAGGGCACACGAGCAGTACTTC,CASKFGGSRAHEQYF
TRBJ1-4,.,.,TRBV7-9,TGTGCCAGCAGACAGGGATCTTATGAAAAACTGTTTTTT,CASRQGSYEKLFF
TRBJ2-3,TRBD2,once,TRBV2,TGTGCCAGCAGCCTGAAAACCAGCGGGAGTAACACAGATACGCAGTATTTT,CASSLKTSGSNTDTQYF
TRBJ1-2,TRBD1,.,TRBV6-6,TGTGCCAGCATGCTGGGACAGAGCTTTTATGGCTACACCTTC,CASMLGQSFYGYTF
TRBJ1-1,.,.,TRBV27,TGTGCCAGCAGTTTAAAGTTTGGGGGGGCGTGGAACACTGAAGCTTTCTTT,CASSLKFGGAWNTEAFF
TRBJ2-7,.,.,TRBV30,TGTGCCTGGAAGGACGGGCGCTCCCAGGGCTCCTACGAGCAGTACTTC,CAWKDGRSQGSYEQYF
TRBJ1-1,.,.,TRBV11-2,TGTGCCAGCAGCTTAATCAAGGGAGACACTGAAGCTTTCTTT,CASSLIKGDTEAFF
TRBJ2-7,TRBD1,.,TRBV19,TGTGCCAGTAGTATTGAGGGACAGACCCTCCTGGACGAGCAGTACTTC,CASSIEGQTLLDEQYF